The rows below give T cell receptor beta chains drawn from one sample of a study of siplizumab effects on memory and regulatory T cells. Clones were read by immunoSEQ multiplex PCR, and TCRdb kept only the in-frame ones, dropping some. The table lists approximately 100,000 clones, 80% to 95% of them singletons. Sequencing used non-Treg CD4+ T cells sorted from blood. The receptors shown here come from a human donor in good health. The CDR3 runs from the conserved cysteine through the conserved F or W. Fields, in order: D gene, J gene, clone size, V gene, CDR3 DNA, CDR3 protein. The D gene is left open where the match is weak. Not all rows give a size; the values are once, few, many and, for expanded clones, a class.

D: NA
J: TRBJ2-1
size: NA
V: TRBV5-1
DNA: TGCGCCAGCAGCTTGGTAGGGGGAAATGAGCAGTTCTTC
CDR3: CASSLVGGNEQFF

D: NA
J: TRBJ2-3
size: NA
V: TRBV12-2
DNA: TGTGCAAGTCGCTTTTCCCCCCTACCAGATACGCAGTATTTT
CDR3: CASRFSPLPDTQYF

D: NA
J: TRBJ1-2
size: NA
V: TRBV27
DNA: TGTGCCAGCAGGGGGGTGACTTCAGGTGGCTACACCTTC
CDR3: CASRGVTSGGYTF

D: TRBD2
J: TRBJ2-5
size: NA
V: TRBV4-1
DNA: TGCGCCAGCAGCCTCACTAGCGGGGGCTCCCAAGAGACCCAGTACTTC
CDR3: CASSLTSGGSQETQYF

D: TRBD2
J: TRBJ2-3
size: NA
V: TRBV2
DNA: TGTGCCAGCAGTGAGATTGGCGGGGGTGCAGATACGCAGTATTTT
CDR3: CASSEIGGGADTQYF

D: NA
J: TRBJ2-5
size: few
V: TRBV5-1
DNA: TGCGCCAGCAGCTTGGGGTTGGCACAACAAGAGACCCAGTACTTC
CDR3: CASSLGLAQQETQYF

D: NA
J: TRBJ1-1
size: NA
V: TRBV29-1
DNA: TGCAGCGTTGTTCCAGGGACAATGAACACTGAAGCTTTCTTT
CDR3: CSVVPGTMNTEAFF

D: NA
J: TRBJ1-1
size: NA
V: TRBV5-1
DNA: TGCGCCAGCAGCTTGCACGGACTCGGGGAGAACACTGAAGCTTTCTTT
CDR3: CASSLHGLGENTEAFF

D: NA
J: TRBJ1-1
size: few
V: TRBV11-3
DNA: TGTGCCAGCAGCTTAGTCTATGGTACTGAAGCTTTCTTT
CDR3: CASSLVYGTEAFF

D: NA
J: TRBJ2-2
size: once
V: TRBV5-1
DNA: TGCGCCAGCAGCCTCGTAGGTGCGAACACCGGGGAGCTGTTTTTT
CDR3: CASSLVGANTGELFF